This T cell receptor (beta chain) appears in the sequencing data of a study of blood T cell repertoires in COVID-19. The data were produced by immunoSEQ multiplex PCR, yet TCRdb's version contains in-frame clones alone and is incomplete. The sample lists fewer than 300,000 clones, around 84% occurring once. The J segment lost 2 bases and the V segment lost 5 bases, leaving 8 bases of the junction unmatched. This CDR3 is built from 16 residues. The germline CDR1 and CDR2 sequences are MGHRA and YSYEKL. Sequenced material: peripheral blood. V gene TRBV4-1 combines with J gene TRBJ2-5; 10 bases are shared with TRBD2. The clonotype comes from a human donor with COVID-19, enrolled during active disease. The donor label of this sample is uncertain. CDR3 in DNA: TGCGCCAGCAGCGGGGGTAGCGGGAGGCGACAAGAGACCCAGTACTTC. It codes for CASSGGSGRRQETQYF.